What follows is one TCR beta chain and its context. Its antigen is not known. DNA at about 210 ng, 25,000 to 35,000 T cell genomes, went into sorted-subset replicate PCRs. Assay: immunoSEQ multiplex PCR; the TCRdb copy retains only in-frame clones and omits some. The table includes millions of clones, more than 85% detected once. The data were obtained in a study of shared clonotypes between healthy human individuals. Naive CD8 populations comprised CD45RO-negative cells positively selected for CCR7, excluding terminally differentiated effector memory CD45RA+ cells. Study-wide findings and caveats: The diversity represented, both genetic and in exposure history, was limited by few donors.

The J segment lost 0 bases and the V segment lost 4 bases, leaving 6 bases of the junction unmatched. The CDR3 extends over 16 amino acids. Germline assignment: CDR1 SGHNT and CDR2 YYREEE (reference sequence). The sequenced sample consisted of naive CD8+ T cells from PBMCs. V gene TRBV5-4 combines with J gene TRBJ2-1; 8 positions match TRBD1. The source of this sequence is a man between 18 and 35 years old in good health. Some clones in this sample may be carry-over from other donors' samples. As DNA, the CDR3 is TGTGCCAGCAGCGTAGACAGGGGCAGCTCCTACAATGAGCAGTTCTTC. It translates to CASSVDRGSSYNEQFF. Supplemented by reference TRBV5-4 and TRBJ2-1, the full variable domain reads ETGVTQSPTHLIKTRGQQVTLRCSSQSGHNTVSWYQQALGQGPQFIFQYYREEENGRGNFPPRFSGLQFPNYSSELNVNALELDDSALYLCASSVDRGSSYNEQFFGPGTRLTVL.